Listed below are T cell receptor beta chains from one sample, sequenced in a study of beta chain features in type 1 diabetes. Sequencing was performed with immunoSEQ multiplex PCR; in TCRdb, only in-frame clones are kept and a portion is missing. Altogether hundreds of thousands of clones are present, 15% to 17% being singletons, with the ten largest covering approximately 0.093%. Sequences were obtained from naive CD4+ T cells from blood. These receptors originate from a young man in good health. Each CDR3 is given with its conserved first and last residue. D genes are given only for firm matches. Clone size, where shown, is once, few, many, or a class for clones that have expanded.

cdr3_nt: TGTGCCAGTAGTATAGATGATTGGGGCGGTAATTCACCCCTCCACTTT; cdr3_aa: CASSIDDWGGNSPLHF; v_call: TRBV19; d_call: .; clone_size: few; j_call: TRBJ1-6
cdr3_nt: TGTGCCAGCTCACCGATGGAGACCCAGTACTTC; cdr3_aa: CASSPMETQYF; v_call: TRBV18; d_call: .; clone_size: .; j_call: TRBJ2-5
cdr3_nt: TGTGCCAGCAGCCAAGTTCTGGGGTACACCGGGGAGCTGTTTTTT; cdr3_aa: CASSQVLGYTGELFF; v_call: TRBV14; d_call: .; clone_size: .; j_call: TRBJ2-2
cdr3_nt: TGCGCCAGCAGCTCCGGGACAGGAGGGCAGTACTTC; cdr3_aa: CASSSGTGGQYF; v_call: TRBV5-1; d_call: TRBD1; clone_size: few; j_call: TRBJ2-7
cdr3_nt: TGTGCCAGCAGCCCCAGCACAGATACGCAGTATTTT; cdr3_aa: CASSPSTDTQYF; v_call: TRBV7-2; d_call: .; clone_size: .; j_call: TRBJ2-3
cdr3_nt: TGTGCCAGCAGCTTGGAAACAGGAAACACCATATATTTT; cdr3_aa: CASSLETGNTIYF; v_call: TRBV7-9; d_call: .; clone_size: once; j_call: TRBJ1-3
cdr3_nt: TGTGCCAGCAGCAAGGGACTAGCGGGTCGTGATACGCAGTATTTT; cdr3_aa: CASSKGLAGRDTQYF; v_call: TRBV7-2; d_call: TRBD2; clone_size: few; j_call: TRBJ2-3
cdr3_nt: TGTGCCAGCAGCCCCAACAGGGCGGGGGGCACTGAAGCTTTCTTT; cdr3_aa: CASSPNRAGGTEAFF; v_call: TRBV7-3; d_call: .; clone_size: .; j_call: TRBJ1-1
cdr3_nt: TGTGCCAGCCGACTAGCCGGCGGGAGCCCATCCTACGAGCAGTACTTC; cdr3_aa: CASRLAGGSPSYEQYF; v_call: TRBV7-9; d_call: TRBD2; clone_size: .; j_call: TRBJ2-7
cdr3_nt: TGTGCCAGCAGCTTAGTAATCAATCTAACACCCAAGAACACCGGGGAGCTGTTTTTT; cdr3_aa: CASSLVINLTPKNTGELFF; v_call: TRBV7-9; d_call: .; clone_size: .; j_call: TRBJ2-2
cdr3_nt: TGTGCCAGCAGCTTATATTCCGCGGGACGCCAAGAGACCCAGTACTTC; cdr3_aa: CASSLYSAGRQETQYF; v_call: TRBV7-2; d_call: .; clone_size: .; j_call: TRBJ2-5
cdr3_nt: TGTGCCACCAGCAGAGATCTTAGCGGCCGCCCAAATAATGAGCAGTTCTTC; cdr3_aa: CATSRDLSGRPNNEQFF; v_call: TRBV15; d_call: .; clone_size: few; j_call: TRBJ2-1
cdr3_nt: TGTGCCAGCAGCTTGGGAGGACAGGTGAACACTGAAGCTTTCTTT; cdr3_aa: CASSLGGQVNTEAFF; v_call: TRBV7-2; d_call: TRBD1; clone_size: few; j_call: TRBJ1-1
cdr3_nt: TGTGCCAGCAGCCCAGGGGGCCAAGAGTACTTC; cdr3_aa: CASSPGGQEYF; v_call: TRBV14; d_call: TRBD1; clone_size: few; j_call: TRBJ2-7
cdr3_nt: TGTGCCAGCAGCTCCCAGAGGGCTGGGGCCAACGTCCTGACTTTC; cdr3_aa: CASSSQRAGANVLTF; v_call: TRBV7-8; d_call: .; clone_size: few; j_call: TRBJ2-6
cdr3_nt: TGTGCCAGCAGCCCACAGATGGGCAGGTGGAGCACCGGGGAGCTGTTTTTT; cdr3_aa: CASSPQMGRWSTGELFF; v_call: TRBV9; d_call: .; clone_size: .; j_call: TRBJ2-2